The 11 T cell receptor beta chains presented below share a single source sample, sequenced in a study of shared clonotypes between healthy human individuals. This table comes from immunoSEQ multiplex PCR, and its TCRdb copy is limited to in-frame clones, with some not included. The sample shows roughly 2,500,000 clones, roughly 93% of them seen only once. The sequenced sample consisted of naive CD4+ T cells from PBMCs. Subset: CD45RA+ positively selected. These receptor sequences come from a young man in good health. Some clones in this sample may be carry-over from other donors' samples.

This rearrangement joins TRBV6-5 to TRBJ1-2; no firm D call. This CDR3 is 14 amino acids long. Germline-derived CDR1 and CDR2 are MNHEY and SVGAGI. V lost 5 bases and J lost 7, with 17 bases in between. Here the CDR3 reads CASSTTLRSPGYTF. For the CDR3, the DNA is TGTGCCAGCAGTACGACATTAAGGTCCCCTGGCTACACCTTC.

This clone was found once. Different DNA sequences within this sample yield the same CDR3. This chain links TRBV5-1 with TRBJ2-7; TRBD2 matches at 12 bases. Germline lookup yields CDR1 SGHRS and CDR2 YFSETQ. The CDR3 sequence is 15 residues long. The junction had 6 bases not matched to a gene; V was cut back by 2 bases and J by 6 bases. CDR3 residues: CASSFLAGGPGEQYF. CDR3 in DNA: TGCGCCAGCAGCTTTCTAGCGGGGGGGCCGGGCGAGCAGTACTTC.

CDR3 amino acids: CASSLQPGGSYGYTF. Here the CDR3 DNA reads TGTGCCAGCAGCCTCCAACCAGGGGGAAGCTATGGCTACACCTTC. The V gene is TRBV5-5, the J gene TRBJ1-2, with 7 bases aligning to TRBD1. Trimming cost V 4 bases and J 4 bases; bases outside gene matches: 10. Germline assignment: CDR1 SGHKS and CDR2 YYEKEE (reference sequence). CDR3 length: 15 residues.

V gene TRBV29-1 combines with J gene TRBJ2-1; D gene ambiguous. This CDR3 spans 15 amino acids. With 7 bases removed from V and 0 bases from J, the gap between germline ends came to 16 bases. The germline V gene has CDR1 SQVTM and CDR2 ANQGSEA. The CDR3 region is CSALVSASSYNEQFF. For the CDR3, the DNA is TGCAGCGCCCTCGTGAGCGCGAGCTCCTACAATGAGCAGTTCTTC.

The table lists this clone with a count of one. The rearrangement joins TRBV7-9 to TRBJ2-2; D gene unclear. This CDR3 spans 15 amino acids. V lost 2 bases, J lost 1 base, and 8 bases lay in between. The V gene's germline CDR1 is SEHNR and CDR2 FQNEAQ (reference sequence). This CDR3 is CASSLTGWNTGELFF. The CDR3 DNA follows: TGTGCCAGCAGCTTAACCGGATGGAACACCGGGGAGCTGTTTTTT.

In its sample, this clone was seen a few times. V usage is TRBV2 and J usage is TRBJ1-2; D perhaps matches TRBD1 (5 bases). In germline, CDR1 is SNHLY, CDR2 FYNNEI. The CDR3 loop spans 10 amino acids. Trimming cost V 8 bases and J 8 bases, with 9 bases left between them. The CDR3 protein is CASGREGYTF. The CDR3 bases are TGTGCCAGCGGCAGGGAAGGCTACACCTTC.

J is TRBJ1-4 and V is TRBV27, with 9 positions matching TRBD1. The CDR3 has 15 residues. The junction had 5 bases not matched to a gene; V was cut back by 2 bases and J by 7 bases. Germline V gene sequence: CDR1 MNHEY, CDR2 SMNVEV (reference sequence). CDR3 protein: CASSLRGTGREKLFF. The CDR3 nucleotides read TGTGCCAGCAGTTTAAGGGGGACAGGGCGTGAAAAACTGTTTTTT.

The table lists this clone with a count of one. This chain joins TRBV25-1 and TRBJ2-3; 14 bases agree with TRBD2. After removal of 4 bases from V and 3 bases from J, the junction contained 0 bases not matched to a gene. The CDR3 extends over 15 amino acids. In germline, CDR1 is MGHDK, CDR2 SYGVNS. The chain's CDR3 is CASSGTSGRTDTQYF. CDR3 DNA: TGTGCCAGCAGTGGGACTAGCGGGAGGACAGATACGCAGTATTTT.

The count of this clone is one. V and J are TRBV11-1 and TRBJ2-7, with 9 bases aligning to TRBD1. CDR3 size: 12 residues. Trimming at V came to 8 bases and at J to 6 bases, leaving 5 bases not matched to a gene. CDR1 is SGHAT and CDR2 is FQDESV in the germline V gene (reference sequence). The CDR3 sequence: CASRSTGGEQYF. The CDR3 nucleotides are TGTGCCAGCCGCTCGACAGGGGGCGAGCAGTACTTC.

In this sample, this clone turned up a few times. The chain recombines TRBV6-1 with TRBJ1-5, with D hard to call. The germline V gene has CDR1 MNHNS and CDR2 SASEGT. Trimming shortened V by 2 bases and J by 0 bases, and 11 bases separated the two germline ends. CDR3 size: 16 residues. DNA of the CDR3: TGTGCCAGCAGTGAACTGGCAGGCTATAGCAATCAGCCCCAGCATTTT. It yields the protein CASSELAGYSNQPQHF.

This sequence joins TRBV11-1 and TRBJ2-7; D possibly corresponds to TRBD2 (8 bases). Trimming stripped 5 bases from V and 6 bases from J, with 23 bases between. Germline V gene lookup returns CDR1 SGHAT and CDR2 FQDESV (reference sequence). This CDR3 region has 16 residues. CDR3 residues: CASSPRGGRGFVEQYF. The CDR3 DNA is TGTGCCAGCAGCCCCCGGGGGGGCAGGGGGTTCGTCGAGCAGTACTTC.